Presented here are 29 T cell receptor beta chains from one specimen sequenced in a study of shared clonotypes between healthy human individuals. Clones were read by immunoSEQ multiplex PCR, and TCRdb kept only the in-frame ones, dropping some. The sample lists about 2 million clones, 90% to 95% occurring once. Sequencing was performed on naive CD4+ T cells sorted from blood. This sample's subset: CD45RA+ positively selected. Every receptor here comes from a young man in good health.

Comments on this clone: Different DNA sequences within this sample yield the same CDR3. CDR3 DNA sequence: TGTGCCATCAGTGAAAGCGGGAACACCGGGGAGCTGTTTTTT. The encoded protein is CAISESGNTGELFF. The genes are TRBV10-3 and TRBJ2-2; the D gene is possibly TRBD2 (5 bases). V lost 3 bases and J lost 1, with 6 bases in between. This CDR3 region has 14 residues. Germline CDR1 is ENHRY and CDR2 is SYGVKD.

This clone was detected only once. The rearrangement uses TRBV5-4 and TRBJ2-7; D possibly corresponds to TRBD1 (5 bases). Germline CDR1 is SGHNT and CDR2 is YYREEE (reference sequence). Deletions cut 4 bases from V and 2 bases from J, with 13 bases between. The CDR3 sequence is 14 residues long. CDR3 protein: CASSPEQATYEQYF. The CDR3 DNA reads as TGTGCCAGCAGCCCCGAACAGGCGACCTACGAGCAGTACTTC.

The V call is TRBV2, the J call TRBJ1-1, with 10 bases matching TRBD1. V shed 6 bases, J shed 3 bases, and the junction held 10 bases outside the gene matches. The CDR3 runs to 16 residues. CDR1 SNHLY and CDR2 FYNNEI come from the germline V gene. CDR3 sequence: CASRGRQGAADTEAFF. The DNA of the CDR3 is TGTGCCAGCAGGGGTAGACAGGGGGCCGCAGACACTGAAGCTTTCTTT.

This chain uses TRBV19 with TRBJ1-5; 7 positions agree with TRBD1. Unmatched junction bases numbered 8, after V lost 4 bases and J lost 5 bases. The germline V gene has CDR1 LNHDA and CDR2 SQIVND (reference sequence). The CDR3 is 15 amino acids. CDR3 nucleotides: TGTGCCAGTAGTAGTGGGGCAGGGGGTCATCAGCCCCAGCATTTT. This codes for CASSSGAGGHQPQHF.

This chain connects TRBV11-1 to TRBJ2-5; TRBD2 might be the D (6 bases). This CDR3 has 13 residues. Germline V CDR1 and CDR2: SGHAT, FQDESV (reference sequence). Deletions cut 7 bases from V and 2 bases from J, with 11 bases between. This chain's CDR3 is CASTGTLQETQYF. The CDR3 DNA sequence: TGTGCCAGCACCGGGACTTTGCAAGAGACCCAGTACTTC.

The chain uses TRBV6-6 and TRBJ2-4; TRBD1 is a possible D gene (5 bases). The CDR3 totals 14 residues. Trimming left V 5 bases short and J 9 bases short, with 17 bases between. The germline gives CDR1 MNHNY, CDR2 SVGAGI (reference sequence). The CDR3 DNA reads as TGTGCCAGCAGTAGCCCAGGGCGTTTAGGCATTCAGTACTTC. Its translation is CASSSPGRLGIQYF.

CDR3 sequence (DNA): TGCGCCAGCAGAACCGACCCGGGGCCTAGTTCCTACAATGAGCAGTTCTTC. Its protein product is CASRTDPGPSSYNEQFF. The chain employs TRBV4-1 and TRBJ2-1; D possibly uses TRBD1 or TRBD2 (5 bases each). The CDR3 loop spans 17 amino acids. Looked up from germline, CDR1 is MGHRA and CDR2 is YSYEKL. V was pared by 6 bases and J by 1 base, with 19 bases between.

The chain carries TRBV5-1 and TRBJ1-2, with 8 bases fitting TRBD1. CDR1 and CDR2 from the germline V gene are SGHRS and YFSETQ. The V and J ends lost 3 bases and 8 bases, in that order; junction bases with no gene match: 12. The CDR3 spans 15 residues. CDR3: CASSYTDRDPSGYTF. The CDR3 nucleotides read TGCGCCAGCAGCTACACGGACAGGGATCCCAGCGGCTACACCTTC.

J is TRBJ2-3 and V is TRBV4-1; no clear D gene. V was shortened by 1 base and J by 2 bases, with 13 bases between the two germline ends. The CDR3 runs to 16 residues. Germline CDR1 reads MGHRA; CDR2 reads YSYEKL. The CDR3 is CASSQAGGRVTDTQYF. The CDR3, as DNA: TGCGCCAGCAGCCAAGCTGGCGGTCGGGTCACAGATACGCAGTATTTT.

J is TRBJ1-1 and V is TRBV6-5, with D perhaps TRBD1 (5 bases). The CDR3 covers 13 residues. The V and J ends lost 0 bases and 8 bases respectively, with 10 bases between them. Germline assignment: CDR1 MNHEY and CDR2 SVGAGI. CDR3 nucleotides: TGTGCCAGCAGTTACTCCACGGGGCAGGAAGCTTTCTTT. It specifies CASSYSTGQEAFF.

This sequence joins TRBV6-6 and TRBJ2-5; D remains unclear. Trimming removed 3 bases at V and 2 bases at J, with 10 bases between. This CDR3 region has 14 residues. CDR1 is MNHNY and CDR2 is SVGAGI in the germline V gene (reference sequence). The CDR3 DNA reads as TGTGCCAGCAGTTATCTTGAATCTCAAGAGACCCAGTACTTC. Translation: CASSYLESQETQYF.

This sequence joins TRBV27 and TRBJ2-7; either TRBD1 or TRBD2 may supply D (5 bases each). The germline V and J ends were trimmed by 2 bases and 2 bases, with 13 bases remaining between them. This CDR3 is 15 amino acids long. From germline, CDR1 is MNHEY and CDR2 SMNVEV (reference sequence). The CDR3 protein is CASSLKRAGPYEQYF. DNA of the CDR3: TGTGCCAGCAGTTTAAAGAGGGCAGGGCCCTACGAGCAGTACTTC.

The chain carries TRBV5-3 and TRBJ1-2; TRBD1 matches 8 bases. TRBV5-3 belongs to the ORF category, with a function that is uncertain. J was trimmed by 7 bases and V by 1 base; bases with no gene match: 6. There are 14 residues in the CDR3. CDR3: CARSLIARGLGYTF. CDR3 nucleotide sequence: TGTGCCAGAAGCTTGATTGCCAGGGGGCTTGGCTACACCTTC.

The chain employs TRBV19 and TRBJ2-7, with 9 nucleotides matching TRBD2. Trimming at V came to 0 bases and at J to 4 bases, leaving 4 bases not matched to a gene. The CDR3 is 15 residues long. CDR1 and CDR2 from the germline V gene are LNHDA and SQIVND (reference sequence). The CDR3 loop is CASSIEAGGQYEQYF. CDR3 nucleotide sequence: TGTGCCAGTAGTATAGAAGCGGGGGGCCAGTACGAGCAGTACTTC.

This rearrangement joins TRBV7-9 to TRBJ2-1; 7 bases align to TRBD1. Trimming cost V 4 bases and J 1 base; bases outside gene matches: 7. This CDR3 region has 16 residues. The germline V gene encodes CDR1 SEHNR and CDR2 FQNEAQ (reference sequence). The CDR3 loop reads CASSSGRQGSYNEQFF. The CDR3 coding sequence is TGTGCCAGCAGCTCTGGGCGACAGGGATCCTACAATGAGCAGTTCTTC.

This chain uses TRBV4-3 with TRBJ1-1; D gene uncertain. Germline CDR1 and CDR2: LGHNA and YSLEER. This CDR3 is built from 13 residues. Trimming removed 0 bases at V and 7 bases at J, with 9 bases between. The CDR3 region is CASSQDLGSEAFF. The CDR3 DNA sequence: TGCGCCAGCAGCCAAGACTTGGGAAGTGAAGCTTTCTTT.

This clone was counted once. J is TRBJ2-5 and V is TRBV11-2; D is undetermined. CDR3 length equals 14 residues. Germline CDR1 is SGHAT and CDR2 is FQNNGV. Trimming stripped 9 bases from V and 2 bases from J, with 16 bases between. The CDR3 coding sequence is TGTGCCAGGTCGGCGGCCTCCCTTCAAGAGACCCAGTACTTC. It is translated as CARSAASLQETQYF.

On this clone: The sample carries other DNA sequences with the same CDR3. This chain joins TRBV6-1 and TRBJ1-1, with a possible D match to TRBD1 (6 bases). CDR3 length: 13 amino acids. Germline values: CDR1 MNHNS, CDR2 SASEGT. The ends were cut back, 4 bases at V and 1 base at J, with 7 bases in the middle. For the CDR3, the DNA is TGTGCCAGCAGTGGGACAGAGAACACTGAAGCTTTCTTT. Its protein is CASSGTENTEAFF.

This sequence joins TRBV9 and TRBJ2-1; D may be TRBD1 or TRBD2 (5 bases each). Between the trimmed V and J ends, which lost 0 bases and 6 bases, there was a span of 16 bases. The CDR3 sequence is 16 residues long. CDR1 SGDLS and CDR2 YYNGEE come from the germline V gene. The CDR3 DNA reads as TGTGCCAGCAGCGTAGCGGGGCCGTTGGGAACCAATGAGCAGTTCTTC. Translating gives CASSVAGPLGTNEQFF. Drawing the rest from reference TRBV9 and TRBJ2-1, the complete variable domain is DSGVTQTPKHLITATGQRVTLRCSPRSGDLSVYWYQQSLDQGLQFLIQYYNGEERAKGNILERFSAQQFPDLHSELNLSSLELGDSALYFCASSVAGPLGTNEQFFGPGTRLTVL.

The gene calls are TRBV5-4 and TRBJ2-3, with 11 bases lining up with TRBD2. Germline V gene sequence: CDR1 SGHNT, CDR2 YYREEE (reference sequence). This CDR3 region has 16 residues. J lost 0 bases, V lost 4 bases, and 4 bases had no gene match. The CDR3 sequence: CASSTLAGASTDTQYF. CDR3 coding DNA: TGTGCCAGCAGCACACTAGCGGGGGCTAGCACAGATACGCAGTATTTT.

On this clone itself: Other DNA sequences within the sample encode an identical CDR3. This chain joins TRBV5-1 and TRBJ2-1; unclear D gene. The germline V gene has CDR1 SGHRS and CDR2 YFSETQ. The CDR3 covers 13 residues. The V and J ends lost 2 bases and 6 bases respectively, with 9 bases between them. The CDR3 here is CASSLSGPNEQFF. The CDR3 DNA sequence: TGCGCCAGCAGCTTAAGTGGTCCCAATGAGCAGTTCTTC.

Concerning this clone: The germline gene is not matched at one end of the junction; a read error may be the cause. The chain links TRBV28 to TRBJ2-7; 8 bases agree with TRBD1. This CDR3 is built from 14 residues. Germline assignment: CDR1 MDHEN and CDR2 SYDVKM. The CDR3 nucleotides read TGTGCCAGCAGTTTAGCGTCGGCAGGGGGCGTAGTTAGGTTC. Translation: CASSLASAGGVVRF.

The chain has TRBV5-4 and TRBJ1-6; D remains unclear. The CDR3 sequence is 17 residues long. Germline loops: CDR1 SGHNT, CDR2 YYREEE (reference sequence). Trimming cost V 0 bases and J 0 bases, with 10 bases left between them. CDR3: CASSLGVGSSYNSPLHF. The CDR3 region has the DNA TGTGCCAGCAGCTTGGGCGTCGGGAGCTCCTATAATTCACCCCTCCACTTT.

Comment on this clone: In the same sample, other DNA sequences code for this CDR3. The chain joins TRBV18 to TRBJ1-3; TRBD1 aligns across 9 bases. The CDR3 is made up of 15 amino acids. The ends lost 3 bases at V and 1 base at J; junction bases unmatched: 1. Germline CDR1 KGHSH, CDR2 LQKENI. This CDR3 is CASSPGTGSGNTIYF. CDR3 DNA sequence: TGTGCCAGCTCACCGGGGACAGGGTCTGGAAACACCATATATTTT. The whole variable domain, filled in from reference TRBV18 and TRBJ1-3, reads NAGVMQNPRHLVRRRGQEARLRCSPMKGHSHVYWYRQLPEEGLKFMVYLQKENIIDESGMPKERFSAEFPKEGPSILRIQQVVRGDSAAYFCASSPGTGSGNTIYFGEGSWLTVV.

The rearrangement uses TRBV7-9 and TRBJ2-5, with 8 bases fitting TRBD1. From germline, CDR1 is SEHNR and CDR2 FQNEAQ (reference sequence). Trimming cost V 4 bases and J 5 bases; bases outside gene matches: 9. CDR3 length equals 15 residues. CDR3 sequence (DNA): TGTGCCAGCAGCTATGGACAGGGTTTAATCGAGACCCAGTACTTC. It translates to CASSYGQGLIETQYF.

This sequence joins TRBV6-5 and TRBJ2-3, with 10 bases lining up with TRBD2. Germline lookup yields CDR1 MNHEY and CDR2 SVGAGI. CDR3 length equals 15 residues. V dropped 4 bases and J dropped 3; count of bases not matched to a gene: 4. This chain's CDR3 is CASSSASGGTDTQYF. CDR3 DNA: TGTGCCAGCAGTTCGGCTAGCGGGGGTACAGATACGCAGTATTTT.

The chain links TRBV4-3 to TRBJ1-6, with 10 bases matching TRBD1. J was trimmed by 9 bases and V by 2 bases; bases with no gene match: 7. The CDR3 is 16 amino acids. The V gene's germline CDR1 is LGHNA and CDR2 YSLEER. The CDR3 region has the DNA TGCGCCAGCAGCCAAACCGGGACAGGGGTATCTTCACCCCTCCACTTT. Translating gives CASSQTGTGVSSPLHF.

The CDR3 coding sequence is TGTGCCAGCAGCATAGGCCAGGGCCGAACCACTGAAGCTTTCTTT. It specifies CASSIGQGRTTEAFF. V gene TRBV5-4 combines with J gene TRBJ1-1; D might be TRBD1 (5 bases). Germline loops: CDR1 SGHNT, CDR2 YYREEE (reference sequence). With 4 bases removed from V and 4 bases from J, the gap between germline ends came to 17 bases. The CDR3 is made up of 15 amino acids.

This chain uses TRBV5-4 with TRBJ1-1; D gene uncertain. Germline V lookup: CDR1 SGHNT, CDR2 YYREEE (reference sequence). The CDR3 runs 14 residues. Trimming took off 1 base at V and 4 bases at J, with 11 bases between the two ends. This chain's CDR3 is CASSLPTRVTEAFF. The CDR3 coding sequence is TGTGCCAGCAGCTTGCCCACCCGGGTCACTGAAGCTTTCTTT.